The 2 T cell receptor beta chains reported below all come from one sample, sequenced in a study of control samples from healthy donors and cancer patients. Profiled with immunoSEQ multiplex PCR; TCRdb holds only in-frame clones, not every one. Among approximately 140,000 clones listed, about 90% were seen once. Sequencing was performed on blood. The receptors were sampled from a man aged 18 to 30 in good health.

J is TRBJ1-4 and V is TRBV5-1; maybe TRBD1 (5 bases). Trimming pared 0 bases from V and 8 bases from J, leaving 11 bases between. The CDR3 has 14 residues. In germline, CDR1 is SGHRS, CDR2 YFSETQ. The CDR3 DNA reads as TGCGCCAGCAGCTTGGGGCCAGGGCGAGAAAAACTGTTTTTT. Its translation: CASSLGPGREKLFF.

The rearrangement joins TRBV11-3 to TRBJ2-1, with TRBD1 matching over 7 bases. Germline CDR1 reads SGHNT; CDR2 reads YENEEA. The CDR3 is 15 amino acids. V lost 1 base to trimming and J lost 6 bases; unmatched junction nucleotides: 6. The CDR3 loop reads CASSLGQGKGNEQFF. CDR3 in DNA: TGTGCCAGCAGCTTAGGACAGGGAAAAGGCAATGAGCAGTTCTTC.